This TCR beta chain was found in a study of cytomegalovirus exposure and HLA in healthy donors. Points from the study as a whole: Links to common viral pathogens appeared, in a later analysis, for several of the most significant clusters. 150 to 200 TCR beta chains were listed as cytomegalovirus-associated.

PCR used 60 Vbeta primers and 13 Jbeta primers. Some clones are missing from TCRdb's copy, which holds only in-frame ones; the method was immunoSEQ multiplex PCR. The sample carries about 150,000 clones, around 79% recorded once. The length of the CDR3 is 16 residues. CDR1 MNHEY and CDR2 SVGAGI come from the germline V gene. The V end lost 2 bases, the J end lost 0 bases, and 10 bases lay between the germline ends. As for this clone: Its antigen is unidentified.

The sequence came from a man aged 30 to 45 in good health and CMV-seropositive. The sequencing input was PBMCs. The V gene is TRBV6-5, the J gene TRBJ1-4; the D is unclear. The CDR3 is CASSYRRYATNEKLFF. The CDR3 coding sequence is TGTGCCAGCAGTTACCGGAGATACGCAACTAATGAAAAACTGTTTTTT.